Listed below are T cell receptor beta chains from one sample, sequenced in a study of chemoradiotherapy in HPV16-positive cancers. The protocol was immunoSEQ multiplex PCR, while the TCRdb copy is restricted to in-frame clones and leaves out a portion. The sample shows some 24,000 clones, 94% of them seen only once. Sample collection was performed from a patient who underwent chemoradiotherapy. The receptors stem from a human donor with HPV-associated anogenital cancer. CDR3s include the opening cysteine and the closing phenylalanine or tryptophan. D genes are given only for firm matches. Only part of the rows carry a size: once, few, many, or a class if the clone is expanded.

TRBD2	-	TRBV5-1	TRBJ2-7	CASSPGLAGFKYF	TGCGCCAGCAGCCCGGGACTAGCGGGGTTTAAGTACTTC
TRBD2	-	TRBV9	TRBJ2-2	CASSVGDIAGYTGELFF	TGTGCCAGCAGCGTAGGCGATATAGCGGGATACACCGGGGAGCTGTTTTTT
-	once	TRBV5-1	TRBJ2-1	CASSLDMSYNEQFF	TGCGCCAGCAGTTTAGACATGTCCTACAATGAGCAGTTCTTC
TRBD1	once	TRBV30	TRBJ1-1	CAWSPQRTGALTEAFF	TGTGCCTGGAGTCCCCAGCGAACAGGGGCTTTGACTGAAGCTTTCTTT
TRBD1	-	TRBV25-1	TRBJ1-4	CASRDDRDDEKLFF	TGTGCCAGCAGGGATGACAGGGATGACGAAAAACTGTTTTTT
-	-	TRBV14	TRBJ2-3	CASSLIVPILYF	TGTGCCAGCAGCCTTATAGTCCCAATACTGTATTTT
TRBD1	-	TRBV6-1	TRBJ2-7	CASSARPGQEAYEQYF	TGTGCCAGCAGTGCCCGCCCGGGACAGGAGGCCTACGAGCAGTACTTC
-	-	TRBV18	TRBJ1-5	CASSPRGLGPNQPQHF	TGTGCCAGCTCACCACGGGGCCTTGGCCCCAATCAGCCCCAGCATTTT
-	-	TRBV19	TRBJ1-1	CASSIPGGPRTEAFF	TGTGCCAGTAGTATACCGGGGGGGCCTAGGACTGAAGCTTTCTTT
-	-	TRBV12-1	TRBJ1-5	CASSFGHCNQPQHF	TGTGCCAGCAGCTTTGGACACTGCAATCAGCCCCAGCATTTT
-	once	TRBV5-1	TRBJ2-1	CASSLGISSYNEQFF	TGCGCCAGCAGCTTGGGCATTAGCTCCTACAATGAGCAGTTCTTC
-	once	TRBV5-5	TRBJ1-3	CASSLGYGNTIYF	TGTGCCAGCAGCTTGGGGTATGGAAACACCATATATTTT
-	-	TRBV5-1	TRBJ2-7	CASSFLRTFSSYEQYF	TGCGCCAGCAGCTTCCTACGTACCTTCTCCTCCTACGAGCAGTACTTC
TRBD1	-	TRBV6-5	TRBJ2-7	CASSYSRPDRGYEQYF	TGTGCCAGCAGTTACTCGCGACCCGACAGGGGCTACGAGCAGTACTTC
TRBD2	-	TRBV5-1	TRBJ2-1	CASIGGGLAGHNEQFF	TGCGCCAGCATTGGGGGGGGACTAGCGGGCCACAATGAGCAGTTCTTC
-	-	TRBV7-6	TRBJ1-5	CASSGGPEYQPQHF	TGTGCCAGCAGCGGGGGGCCCGAATATCAGCCCCAGCATTTT
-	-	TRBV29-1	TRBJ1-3	CSVEGVGDSGNTIYF	TGCAGCGTTGAGGGGGTTGGGGACTCTGGAAACACCATATATTTT
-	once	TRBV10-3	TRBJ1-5	CAISESDQPQHF	TGTGCCATCAGTGAGTCAGATCAGCCCCAGCATTTT
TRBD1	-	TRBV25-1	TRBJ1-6	CASRNRGRGIHSPLHF	TGTGCCAGCAGAAACAGGGGCCGGGGCATACATTCACCCCTCCACTTT
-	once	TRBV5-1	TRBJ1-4	CASSLSVGGNEKLFF	TGCGCCAGCAGCTTGTCTGTAGGCGGGAATGAAAAACTGTTTTTT
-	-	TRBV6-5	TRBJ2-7	CASSYTGSYEQYF	TGTGCCAGCAGCTACACAGGCTCCTACGAGCAGTACTTC
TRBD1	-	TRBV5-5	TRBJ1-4	CASSLESGQVATNEKLFF	TGTGCCAGCAGCTTGGAATCGGGACAGGTTGCAACTAATGAAAAACTGTTTTTT
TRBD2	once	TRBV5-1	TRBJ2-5	CASSRAGEETQYF	TGCGCCAGCAGTAGAGCGGGGGAAGAGACCCAGTACTTC
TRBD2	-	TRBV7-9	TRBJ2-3	CASSLRLAGDTDTQYF	TGTGCCAGCAGCTTACGGCTAGCGGGAGACACAGATACGCAGTATTTT
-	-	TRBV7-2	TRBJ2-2	CASSPGTPRRSGELFF	TGTGCCAGCAGCCCCGGGACCCCAAGACGATCCGGGGAGCTGTTTTTT
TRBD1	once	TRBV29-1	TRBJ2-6	CSVGGTAGANVLTF	TGCAGCGTTGGAGGGACAGCTGGGGCCAACGTCCTGACTTTC
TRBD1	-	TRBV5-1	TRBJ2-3	CASSLAGGEADTQYF	TGCGCCAGCAGCTTAGCAGGGGGAGAGGCAGATACGCAGTATTTT
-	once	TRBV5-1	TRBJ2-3	CASSLVTGTDTQYF	TGCGCCAGCAGCTTGGTTACGGGCACAGATACGCAGTATTTT
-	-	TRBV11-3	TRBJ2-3	CASSSSGTTSTDTQYF	TGTGCCAGCAGCTCCTCCGGGACAACCAGCACAGATACGCAGTATTTT
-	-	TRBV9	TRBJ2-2	CASSVRSGNTGELFF	TGTGCCAGCAGCGTACGATCAGGGAACACCGGGGAGCTGTTTTTT